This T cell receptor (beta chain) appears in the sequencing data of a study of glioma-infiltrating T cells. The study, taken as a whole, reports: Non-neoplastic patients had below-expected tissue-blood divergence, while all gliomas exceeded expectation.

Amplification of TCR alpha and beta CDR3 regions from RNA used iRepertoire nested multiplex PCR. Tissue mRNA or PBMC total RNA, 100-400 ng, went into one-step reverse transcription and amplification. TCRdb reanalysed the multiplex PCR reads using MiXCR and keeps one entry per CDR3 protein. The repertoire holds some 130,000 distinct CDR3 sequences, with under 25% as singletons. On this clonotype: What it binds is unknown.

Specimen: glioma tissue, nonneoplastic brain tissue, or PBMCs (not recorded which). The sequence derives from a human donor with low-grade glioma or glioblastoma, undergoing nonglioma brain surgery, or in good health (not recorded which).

CDR3 region: CATSDPTSGGVHEQFF. The CDR3 DNA reads as TGTGCCACCAGTGACCCGACTAGCGGGGGGGTGCATGAGCAGTTCTTC. This chain uses TRBV24-1 with TRBJ2-1; TRBD2 matches at 14 bases. Germline values: CDR1 KGHDR, CDR2 SFDVKD. The trim removed 4 bases at V and 8 bases at J, leaving 6 bases unmatched. This CDR3 has 16 residues.